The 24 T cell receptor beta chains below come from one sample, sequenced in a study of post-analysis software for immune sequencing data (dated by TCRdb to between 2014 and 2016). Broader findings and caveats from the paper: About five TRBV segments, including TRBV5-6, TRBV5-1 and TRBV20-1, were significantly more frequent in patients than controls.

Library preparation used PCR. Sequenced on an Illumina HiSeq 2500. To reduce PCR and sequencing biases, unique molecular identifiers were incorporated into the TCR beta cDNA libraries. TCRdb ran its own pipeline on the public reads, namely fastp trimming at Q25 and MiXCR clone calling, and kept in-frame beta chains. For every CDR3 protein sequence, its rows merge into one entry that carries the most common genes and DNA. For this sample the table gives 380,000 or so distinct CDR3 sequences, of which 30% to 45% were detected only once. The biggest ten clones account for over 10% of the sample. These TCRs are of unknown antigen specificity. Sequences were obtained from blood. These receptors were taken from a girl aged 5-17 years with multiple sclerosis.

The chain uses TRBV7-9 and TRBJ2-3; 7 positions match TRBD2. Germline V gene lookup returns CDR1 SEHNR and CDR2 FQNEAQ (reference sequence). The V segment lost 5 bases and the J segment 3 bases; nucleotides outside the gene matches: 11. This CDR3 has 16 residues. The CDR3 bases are TGTGCCAGCAGCCCCAAACGGGGGGAAGGAACAGATACGCAGTATTTT. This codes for CASSPKRGEGTDTQYF.

Written as DNA, the CDR3 is TGTGCCAGCAGGGCCGGGACAGTGGCTCAGCCCCAGCATTTT. This sequence encodes CASRAGTVAQPQHF. The chain uses TRBV6-1 and TRBJ1-5; 7 bases are a match to TRBD1. The CDR3 has 14 amino acids. The ends lost 6 bases at V and 6 bases at J; junction bases unmatched: 8. The germline gives CDR1 MNHNS, CDR2 SASEGT.

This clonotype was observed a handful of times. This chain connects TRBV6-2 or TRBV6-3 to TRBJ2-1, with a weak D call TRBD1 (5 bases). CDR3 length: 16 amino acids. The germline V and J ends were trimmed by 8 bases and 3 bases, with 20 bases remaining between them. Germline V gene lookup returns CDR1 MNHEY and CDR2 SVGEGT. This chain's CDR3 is CASRFVGAPFYNEQFF. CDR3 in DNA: TGTGCCAGCCGATTCGTAGGGGCCCCTTTCTACAATGAGCAGTTCTTC.

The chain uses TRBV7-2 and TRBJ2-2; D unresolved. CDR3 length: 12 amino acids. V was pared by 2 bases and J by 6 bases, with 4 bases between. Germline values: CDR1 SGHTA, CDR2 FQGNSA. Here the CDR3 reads CASSLTAGELFF. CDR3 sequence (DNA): TGTGCCAGCAGCTTAACGGCCGGGGAGCTGTTTTTT.

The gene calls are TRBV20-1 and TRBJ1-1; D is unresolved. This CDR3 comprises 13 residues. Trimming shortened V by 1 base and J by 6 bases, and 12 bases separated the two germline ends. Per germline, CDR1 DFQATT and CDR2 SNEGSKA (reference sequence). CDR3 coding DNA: TGCAGTGCTAGAGCCCGGGAGCAGCCTGAAGCTTTCTTT. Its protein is CSARAREQPEAFF.

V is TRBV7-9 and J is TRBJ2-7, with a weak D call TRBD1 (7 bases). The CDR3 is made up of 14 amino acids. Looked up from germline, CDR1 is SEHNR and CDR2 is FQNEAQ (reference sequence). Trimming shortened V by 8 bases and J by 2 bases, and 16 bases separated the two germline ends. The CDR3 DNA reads TGTGCCAGCGGGCGGGACAGACCTCCCTACGAGCAGTACTTC. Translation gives CASGRDRPPYEQYF. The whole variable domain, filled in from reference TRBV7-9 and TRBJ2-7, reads DTGVSQNPRHKITKRGQNVTFRCDPISEHNRLYWYRQTLGQGPEFLTYFQNEAQLEKSRLLSDRFSAERPKGSFSTLEIQRTEQGDSAMYLCASGRDRPPYEQYFGPGTRLTVT.

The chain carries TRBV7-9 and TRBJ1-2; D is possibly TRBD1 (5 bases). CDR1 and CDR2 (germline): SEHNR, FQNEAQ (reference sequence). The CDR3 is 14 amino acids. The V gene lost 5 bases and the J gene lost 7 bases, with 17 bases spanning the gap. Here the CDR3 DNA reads TGTGCCAGCAGCCAAATCAGGGTGAACCGTGGCTACACCTTC. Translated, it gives CASSQIRVNRGYTF.

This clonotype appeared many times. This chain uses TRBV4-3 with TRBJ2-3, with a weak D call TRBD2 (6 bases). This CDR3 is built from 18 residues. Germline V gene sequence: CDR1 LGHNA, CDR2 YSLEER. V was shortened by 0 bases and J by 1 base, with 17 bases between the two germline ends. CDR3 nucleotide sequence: TGCGCCAGCAGCCAAGATTGGGCCGGGGGATGGGGCACAGATACGCAGTATTTT. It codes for CASSQDWAGGWGTDTQYF.

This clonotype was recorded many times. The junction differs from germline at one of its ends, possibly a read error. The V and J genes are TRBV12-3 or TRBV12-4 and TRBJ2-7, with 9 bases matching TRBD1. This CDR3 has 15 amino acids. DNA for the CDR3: TGCGCCAGCAGCTTATCGGGGACAGGGTCGTACGAGCAGTACTTC. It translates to CASSLSGTGSYEQYF.

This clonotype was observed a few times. The CDR3 coding sequence is TGTGCCAGCAGCCCACACAGGGCCAGACCATACGAGCAGTACTTC. Encoded protein: CASSPHRARPYEQYF. The rearrangement uses TRBV12-3 or TRBV12-4 and TRBJ2-7; maybe TRBD1 (6 bases). Trimming cost V 6 bases and J 4 bases, with 19 bases left between them. This CDR3 spans 15 amino acids.

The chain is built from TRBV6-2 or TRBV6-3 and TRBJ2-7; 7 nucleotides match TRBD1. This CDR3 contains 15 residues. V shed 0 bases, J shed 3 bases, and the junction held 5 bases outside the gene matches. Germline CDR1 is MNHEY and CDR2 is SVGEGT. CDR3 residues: CASSYSTGERYEQYF. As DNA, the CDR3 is TGTGCCAGCAGTTACTCTACAGGGGAGCGCTACGAGCAGTACTTC.

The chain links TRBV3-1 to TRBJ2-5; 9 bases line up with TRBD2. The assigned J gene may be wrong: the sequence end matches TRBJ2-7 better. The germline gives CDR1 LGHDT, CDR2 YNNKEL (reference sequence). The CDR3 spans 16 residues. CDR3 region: CASSQEGVAGAYEQYF. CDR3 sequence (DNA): TGTGCCAGCAGCCAAGAAGGGGTAGCGGGGGCCTACGAGCAGTACTTC.

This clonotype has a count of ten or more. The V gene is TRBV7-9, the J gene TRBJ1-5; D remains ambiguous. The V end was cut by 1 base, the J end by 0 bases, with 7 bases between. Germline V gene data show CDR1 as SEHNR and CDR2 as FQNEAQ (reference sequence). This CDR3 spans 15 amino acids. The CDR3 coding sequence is TGTGCCAGCAGCTTAGGGCCTTATAGCAATCAGCCCCAGCATTTT. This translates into CASSLGPYSNQPQHF.

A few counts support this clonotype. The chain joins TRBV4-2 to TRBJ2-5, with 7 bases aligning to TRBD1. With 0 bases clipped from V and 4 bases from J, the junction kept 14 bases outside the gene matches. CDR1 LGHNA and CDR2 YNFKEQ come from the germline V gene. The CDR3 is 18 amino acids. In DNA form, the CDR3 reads TGTGCCAGCAGCCAAGATTTTTCAGGGACAGAGGAGGCAGAGACCCAGTACTTC. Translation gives CASSQDFSGTEEAETQYF.

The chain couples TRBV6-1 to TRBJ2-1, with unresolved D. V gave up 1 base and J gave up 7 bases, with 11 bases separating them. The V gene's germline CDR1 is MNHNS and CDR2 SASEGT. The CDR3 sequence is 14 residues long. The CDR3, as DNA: TGTGCCAGCAGTGAAGTAGTAGGGCGGAATGAGCAGTTCTTC. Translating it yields CASSEVVGRNEQFF.

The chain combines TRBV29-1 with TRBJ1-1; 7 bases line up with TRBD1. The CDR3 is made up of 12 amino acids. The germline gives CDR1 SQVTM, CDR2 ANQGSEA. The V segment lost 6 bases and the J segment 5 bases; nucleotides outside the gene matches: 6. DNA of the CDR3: TGCAGCGTGGGACAGACGTTAACTGAAGCTTTCTTT. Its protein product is CSVGQTLTEAFF.

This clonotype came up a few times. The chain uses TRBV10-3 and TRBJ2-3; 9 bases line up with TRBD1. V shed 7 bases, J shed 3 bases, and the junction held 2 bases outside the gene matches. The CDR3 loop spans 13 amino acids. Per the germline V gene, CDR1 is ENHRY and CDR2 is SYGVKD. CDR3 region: CAINDRGTDTQYF. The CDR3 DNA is TGTGCCATCAATGACAGGGGGACAGATACGCAGTATTTT.

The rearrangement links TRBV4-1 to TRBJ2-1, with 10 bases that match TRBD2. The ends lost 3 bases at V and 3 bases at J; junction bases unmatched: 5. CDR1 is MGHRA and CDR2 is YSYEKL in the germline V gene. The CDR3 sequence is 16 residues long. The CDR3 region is CASSQRVAGGYNEQFF. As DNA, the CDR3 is TGCGCCAGCAGCCAGAGGGTAGCGGGGGGCTACAATGAGCAGTTCTTC.

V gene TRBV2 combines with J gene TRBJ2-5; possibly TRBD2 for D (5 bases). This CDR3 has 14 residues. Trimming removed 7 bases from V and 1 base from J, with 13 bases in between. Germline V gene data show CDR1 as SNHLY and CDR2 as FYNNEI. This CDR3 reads CASIDRGIQETQYF. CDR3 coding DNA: TGTGCCAGCATAGATCGGGGAATCCAAGAGACCCAGTACTTC.

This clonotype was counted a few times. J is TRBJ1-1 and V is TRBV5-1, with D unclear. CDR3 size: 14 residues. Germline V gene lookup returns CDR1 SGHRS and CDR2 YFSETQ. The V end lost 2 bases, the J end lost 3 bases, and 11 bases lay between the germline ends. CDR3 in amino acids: CASSFEERHTEAFF. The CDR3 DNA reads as TGCGCCAGCAGCTTCGAGGAAAGGCACACTGAAGCTTTCTTT.

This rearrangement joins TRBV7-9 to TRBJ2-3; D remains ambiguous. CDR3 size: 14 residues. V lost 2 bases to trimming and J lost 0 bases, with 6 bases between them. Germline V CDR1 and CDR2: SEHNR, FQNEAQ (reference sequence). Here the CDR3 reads CASSLIGSTDTQYF. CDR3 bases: TGTGCCAGCAGCTTAATAGGGAGCACAGATACGCAGTATTTT.

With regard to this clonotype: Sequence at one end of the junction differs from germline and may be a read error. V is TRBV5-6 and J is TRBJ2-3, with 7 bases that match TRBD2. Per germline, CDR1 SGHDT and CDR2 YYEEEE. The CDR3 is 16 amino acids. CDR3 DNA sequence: TGTGCCTGCAGCTTGGTTACGGGGGGTAGCACAGATACGCAGTATTTT. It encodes CACSLVTGGSTDTQYF.

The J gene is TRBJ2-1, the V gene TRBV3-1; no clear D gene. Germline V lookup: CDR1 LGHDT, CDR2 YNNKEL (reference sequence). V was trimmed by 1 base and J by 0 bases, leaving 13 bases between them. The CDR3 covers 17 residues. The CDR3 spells CASSQVLRFFSYNEQFF. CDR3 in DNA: TGTGCCAGCAGCCAAGTTCTTCGGTTTTTCTCCTACAATGAGCAGTTCTTC.

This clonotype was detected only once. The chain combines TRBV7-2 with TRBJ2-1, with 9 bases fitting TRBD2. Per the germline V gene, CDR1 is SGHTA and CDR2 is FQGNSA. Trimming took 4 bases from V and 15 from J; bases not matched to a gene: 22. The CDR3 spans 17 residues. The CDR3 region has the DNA TGTGCCAGCAGCTCCTCGCCGCGGAGCGGGGGGCTTCAACAGGGGTTCTTC. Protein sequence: CASSSSPRSGGLQQGFF.